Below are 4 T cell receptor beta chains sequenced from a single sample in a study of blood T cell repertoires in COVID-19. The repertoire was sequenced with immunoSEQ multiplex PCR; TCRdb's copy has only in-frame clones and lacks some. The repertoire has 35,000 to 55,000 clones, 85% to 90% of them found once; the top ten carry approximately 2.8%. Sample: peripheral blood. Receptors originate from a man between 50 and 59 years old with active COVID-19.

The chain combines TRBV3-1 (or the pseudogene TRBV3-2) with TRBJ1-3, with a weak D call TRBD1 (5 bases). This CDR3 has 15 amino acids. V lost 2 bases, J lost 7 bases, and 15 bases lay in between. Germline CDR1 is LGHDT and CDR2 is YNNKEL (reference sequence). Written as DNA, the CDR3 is TGTGCCAGCAGCCAATTTCGCGCGGGGGGTAACACCATATATTTT. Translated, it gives CASSQFRAGGNTIYF.

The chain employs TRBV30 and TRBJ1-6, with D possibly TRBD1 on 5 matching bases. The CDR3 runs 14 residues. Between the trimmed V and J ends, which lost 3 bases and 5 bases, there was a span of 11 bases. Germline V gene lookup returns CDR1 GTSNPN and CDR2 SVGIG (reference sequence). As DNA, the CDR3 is TGTGCCTGGAGGTCTGGGGGGGATAATTCACCCCTCCACTTT. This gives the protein CAWRSGGDNSPLHF.

In DNA, the CDR3 is TGTGCCAGCAGCCCCCTAGGACTAGCGGGGGGCGATAAACAGTTCTTC. It codes for CASSPLGLAGGDKQFF. This chain links TRBV9 with TRBJ2-1; 14 bases match TRBD2. The length of the CDR3 is 16 residues. From germline, CDR1 is SGDLS and CDR2 YYNGEE. J lost 13 bases, V lost 4 bases, and 13 bases had no gene match.

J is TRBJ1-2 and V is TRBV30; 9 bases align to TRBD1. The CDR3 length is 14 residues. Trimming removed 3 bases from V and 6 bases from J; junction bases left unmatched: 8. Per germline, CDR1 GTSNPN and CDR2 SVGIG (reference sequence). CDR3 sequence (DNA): TGTGCCTGGAGATTGGACAGGGGCAGCCATGGCTACACCTTC. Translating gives CAWRLDRGSHGYTF.